Below are 30 T cell receptor beta chains sequenced from a single sample in a study of monozygotic twins with inflammatory bowel disease. No DNA is given; TCRdb re-called the 5' RACE reads and lists each CDR3 protein once. Recorded for this sample: approximately 390,000 distinct CDR3 sequences. Sequencing used blood. Every receptor here comes from a human donor with ulcerative colitis or Crohn's disease, or a healthy co-twin of an affected twin (not recorded which).

V is TRBV27 and J is TRBJ2-7; no DNA is available, so the TRBD1 call from TCRdb remains unchecked. Germline CDR1 MNHEY, CDR2 SMNVEV (reference sequence). This CDR3 is 16 amino acids long. The CDR3 sequence is CASSSPSGQTVYEQYF.

V is TRBV15 and J is TRBJ2-1. The CDR3 is 11 residues long. The germline CDR1 and CDR2 sequences are LNHNV and YYDKDF (reference sequence). The CDR3 spells CATSRDHEQFF.

V usage is TRBV7-8 and J usage is TRBJ1-2. Germline-derived CDR1 and CDR2 are SGHVS and FQNEAQ. The CDR3 has 14 residues. The CDR3: CASSLERRAYGYTF.

The chain combines TRBV5-4 with TRBJ2-1; the TCRdb D gene call, TRBD2, has no DNA to confirm it. The CDR3 loop spans 16 amino acids. Germline loops: CDR1 SGHNT, CDR2 YYREEE (reference sequence). This CDR3 is CASSLGRLGANFEQFF.

This sequence joins TRBV2 and TRBJ1-2. This CDR3 is 16 amino acids long. CDR1 and CDR2 from the germline V gene are SNHLY and FYNNEI. The CDR3 is CAAAGLPSRANYGYTF.

V and J are TRBV28 and TRBJ2-1; the D call of TRBD2 rests on TCRdb alone, since no DNA is present to check it. Germline V gene lookup returns CDR1 MDHEN and CDR2 SYDVKM. This CDR3 has 18 amino acids. The CDR3 sequence: CASSFSGVLKSSYNEQFF.

The chain has TRBV20-1 and TRBJ2-1; TCRdb indicates TRBD2, and absent DNA this call remains unverified. This CDR3 region has 17 residues. CDR1 and CDR2 from the germline V gene are DFQATT and SNEGSKA (reference sequence). The CDR3 loop reads CSAKGLAGATPYNEQFF.

The V and J genes are TRBV11-2 and TRBJ2-1; the TCRdb D gene call, TRBD2, has no DNA to confirm it. The CDR3 spans 15 residues. Per germline, CDR1 SGHAT and CDR2 FQNNGV. The CDR3 spells CASSPGLAYVIEQFF. The whole variable domain, filled in from reference TRBV11-2 and TRBJ2-1, reads EAGVAQSPRYKIIEKRQSVAFWCNPISGHATLYWYQQILGQGPKLLIQFQNNGVVDDSQLPKDRFSAERLKGVDSTLKIQPAKLEDSAVYLCASSPGLAYVIEQFFGPGTRLTVL.

V gene TRBV12-3 or TRBV12-4 combines with J gene TRBJ2-5. The CDR3 consists of 14 residues. This CDR3 reads CASSLTLWDLTQYF.

V usage is TRBV28 and J usage is TRBJ2-5; the D call of TRBD2 rests on TCRdb alone, since no DNA is present to check it. The CDR3 is made up of 16 amino acids. Germline V CDR1 and CDR2: MDHEN, SYDVKM. CDR3: CASAEYRGTARETQYF. Full variable domain (rest looked up from reference TRBV28 and TRBJ2-5): DVKVTQSSRYLVKRTGEKVFLECVQDMDHENMFWYRQDPGLGLRLIYFSYDVKMKEKGDIPEGYSVSREKKERFSLILESASTNQTSMYLCASAEYRGTARETQYFGPGTRLLVL.

The V call is TRBV27, the J call TRBJ1-2; TCRdb calls TRBD1, which cannot be checked without DNA. The germline V gene encodes CDR1 MNHEY and CDR2 SMNVEV (reference sequence). CDR3 length equals 12 residues. CDR3 sequence: CASRQGAYGYTF.

The rearrangement uses TRBV4-3 and TRBJ1-1; lacking DNA, the TRBD1 call made by TCRdb goes unchecked. The germline CDR1 and CDR2 sequences are LGHNA and YSLEER. There are 15 residues in the CDR3. CDR3 loop: CASSQDLQALTEAFF.

The rearrangement uses TRBV14 and TRBJ1-2; TCRdb selects TRBD1, and the lack of DNA leaves this call unchecked. There are 15 residues in the CDR3. Germline V gene lookup returns CDR1 SGHDN and CDR2 FVKESK. This CDR3 is CASSLRQGANYGYTF.

This chain links TRBV11-1 with TRBJ2-1; TCRdb calls TRBD1, which cannot be checked without DNA. The CDR3 consists of 15 residues. Germline CDR1 and CDR2: SGHAT and FQDESV (reference sequence). CDR3: CASSSGQGAGNEQFF.

The chain links TRBV5-1 to TRBJ1-2; TCRdb's D call, TRBD1, is unchecked because there is no DNA. CDR1 and CDR2 (germline): SGHRS, YFSETQ. The CDR3 loop spans 14 amino acids. The CDR3 is CASSLGGPDYGYTF.

The chain joins TRBV14 to TRBJ1-6. The CDR3 is 13 residues long. Germline V gene data show CDR1 as SGHDN and CDR2 as FVKESK. This CDR3 reads CASSQTRRSPLHF.

The chain combines TRBV20-1 with TRBJ2-1; without DNA, the TCRdb call of TRBD2 cannot be checked. The V gene's germline CDR1 is DFQATT and CDR2 SNEGSKA (reference sequence). The CDR3 totals 14 residues. The CDR3 here is CSASGTSGYNEQFF.

This rearrangement joins TRBV5-1 to TRBJ2-3. There are 13 residues in the CDR3. Looked up from germline, CDR1 is SGHRS and CDR2 is YFSETQ. The CDR3: CASSTYFTDTQYF.

The genes are TRBV20-1 and TRBJ2-1; TCRdb indicates TRBD1, and absent DNA this call remains unverified. The CDR3 has 12 amino acids. CDR1 and CDR2 from the germline V gene are DFQATT and SNEGSKA (reference sequence). Here the CDR3 reads CSAYDRGYEQFF.

V is TRBV2 and J is TRBJ2-5; the D call from TCRdb, TRBD1, cannot be confirmed without DNA. Germline values: CDR1 SNHLY, CDR2 FYNNEI. CDR3 length: 14 amino acids. This chain's CDR3 is CASSGGWGEETQYF.

The chain links TRBV29-1 to TRBJ2-1; the TRBD2 assignment by TCRdb is unverifiable without DNA. The CDR3 is 17 amino acids. The germline V gene encodes CDR1 SQVTM and CDR2 ANQGSEA. The CDR3 here is CSANRASGVSSYNEQFF.

V and J are TRBV20-1 and TRBJ1-1; the D call from TCRdb, TRBD1, cannot be confirmed without DNA. There are 12 residues in the CDR3. From germline, CDR1 is DFQATT and CDR2 SNEGSKA (reference sequence). CDR3 in amino acids: CSAMSGGLEAFF.

The chain combines TRBV20-1 with TRBJ1-2; TCRdb's D call of TRBD1 is untestable without DNA. CDR1 is DFQATT, CDR2 SNEGSKA, per germline (reference sequence). The CDR3 length is 12 residues. The CDR3 here is CSATGQGDGYTF.

J is TRBJ1-1 and V is TRBV20-1; the TRBD1 assignment by TCRdb is unverifiable without DNA. The CDR3 runs to 11 residues. The germline gives CDR1 DFQATT, CDR2 SNEGSKA (reference sequence). The CDR3 loop reads CYGTTNTEAFF.

The rearrangement uses TRBV11-1 and TRBJ2-3; TCRdb's assignment of TRBD1 cannot be checked, as there is no DNA. Germline assignment: CDR1 SGHAT and CDR2 FQDESV (reference sequence). This CDR3 comprises 18 residues. The CDR3 reads CASSFRTRGVSGTDTQYF.

V usage is TRBV15 and J usage is TRBJ1-5. CDR1 and CDR2 (germline): LNHNV, YYDKDF (reference sequence). The CDR3 has 14 residues. Here the CDR3 reads CATSREIRNQPQHF.

The genes are TRBV12-3 or TRBV12-4 and TRBJ2-3; TCRdb names TRBD2, which stays unverified in the absence of DNA. CDR3 length: 14 amino acids. CDR3 region: CASSLRIAGITQYF.

V and J are TRBV2 and TRBJ2-1; TCRdb proposes TRBD1, but this gene call is untestable without DNA. CDR1 SNHLY and CDR2 FYNNEI come from the germline V gene. This CDR3 is 16 amino acids long. The CDR3 reads CASSQGGGLQYNEQFF.

This chain connects TRBV28 to TRBJ1-5; TCRdb's D call, TRBD1, is unchecked because there is no DNA. The CDR3 consists of 17 residues. Germline CDR1 is MDHEN and CDR2 is SYDVKM. The CDR3 loop is CASAHGKGLISNQPQHF.

The genes are TRBV6-1 and TRBJ2-7; TCRdb names TRBD1, which stays unverified in the absence of DNA. The CDR3 length is 14 residues. CDR1 is MNHNS, CDR2 SASEGT, per germline. The CDR3 sequence is CASGGTGGYHEQYF.